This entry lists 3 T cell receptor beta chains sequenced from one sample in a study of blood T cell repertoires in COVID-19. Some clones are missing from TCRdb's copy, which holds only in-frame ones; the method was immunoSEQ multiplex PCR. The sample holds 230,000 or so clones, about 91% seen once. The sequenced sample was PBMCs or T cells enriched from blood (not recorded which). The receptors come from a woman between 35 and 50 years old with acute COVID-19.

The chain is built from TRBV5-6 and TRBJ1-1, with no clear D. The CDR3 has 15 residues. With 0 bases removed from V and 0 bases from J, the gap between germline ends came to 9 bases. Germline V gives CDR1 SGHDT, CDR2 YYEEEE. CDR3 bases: TGTGCCAGCAGCTTGGTAGGGAGATTGAACACTGAAGCTTTCTTT. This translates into CASSLVGRLNTEAFF.

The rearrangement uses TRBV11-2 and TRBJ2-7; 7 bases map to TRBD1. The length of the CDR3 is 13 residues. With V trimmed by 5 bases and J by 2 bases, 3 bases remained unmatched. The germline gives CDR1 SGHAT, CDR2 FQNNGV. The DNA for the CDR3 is TGTGCCAGCAGCATCGGGACAGCCTACGAGCAGTACGTC. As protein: CASSIGTAYEQYV.

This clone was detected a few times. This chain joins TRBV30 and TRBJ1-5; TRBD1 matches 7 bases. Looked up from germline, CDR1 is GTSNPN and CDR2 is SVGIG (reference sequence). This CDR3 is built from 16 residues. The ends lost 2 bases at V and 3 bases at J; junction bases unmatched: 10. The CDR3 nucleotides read TGTGCCTGGAGTCGGGGGGGGACAGCCAACAATCAGCCCCAGCATTTT. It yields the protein CAWSRGGTANNQPQHF.